This T cell receptor beta chain emerged from a study of CD8 T cells in Susac syndrome. Turning to the study itself: At the time their blood was drawn, patients with Susac syndrome were either therapy-naive, on corticosteroids (with some of them also receiving intravenous immunoglobulin), or on intravenous immunoglobulin alone.

In the case of this clonotype: As yet, its antigen is unknown.

Sequencing of TCR beta drew on CD8+ and CD4+ T cells from blood. RNA was extracted with the RNeasy kit, and a quantity of 0.5 to 1 ug was reverse transcribed using random hexamers. TCRdb independently ran MiXCR on the immunoSEQ multiplex PCR reads; one entry per CDR3 protein. This sample has around 110,000 distinct CDR3 sequences, with around 94% found just once. Study findings and constraints: The study identified around fifteen and five Susac-specific public clones in total CD8+ and CD8+ TEMRA repertoires. The authors acknowledged that the study's TCR sequencing and HLA analysis involved relatively few individuals.

Germline CDR1 reads SQVTM; CDR2 reads ANQGSEA. This CDR3 comprises 17 residues. With 4 bases clipped from V and 0 bases from J, the junction kept 6 bases outside the gene matches. Material for sequencing was CD8+ T cells from PBMCs. The sequence derives from a human donor with Susac syndrome. This rearrangement joins TRBV29-1 to TRBJ2-2, with 12 bases aligning to TRBD2. CDR3 nucleotide sequence: TGCAGCGTTGCCCAACTAGCGGGGGGAGCGAACACCGGGGAGCTGTTTTTT. Protein: CSVAQLAGGANTGELFF.